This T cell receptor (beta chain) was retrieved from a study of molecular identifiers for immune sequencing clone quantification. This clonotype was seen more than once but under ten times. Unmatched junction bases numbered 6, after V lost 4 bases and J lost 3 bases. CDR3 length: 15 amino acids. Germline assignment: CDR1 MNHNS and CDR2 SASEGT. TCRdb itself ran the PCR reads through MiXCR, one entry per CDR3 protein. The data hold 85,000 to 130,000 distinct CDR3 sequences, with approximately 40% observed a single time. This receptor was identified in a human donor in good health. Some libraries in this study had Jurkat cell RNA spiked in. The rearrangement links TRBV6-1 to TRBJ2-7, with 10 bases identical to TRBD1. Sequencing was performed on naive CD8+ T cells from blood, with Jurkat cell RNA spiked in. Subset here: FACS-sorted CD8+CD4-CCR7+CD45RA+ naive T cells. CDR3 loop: CASSAPGQGIYEQYF. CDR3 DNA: TGTGCCAGCAGTGCCCCGGGACAGGGGATCTACGAGCAGTACTTC.